The 2 T cell receptor beta chains presented below share a single source sample, sequenced in a study of T cell responses to AZD1222 COVID-19 vaccine. Measured with immunoSEQ multiplex PCR; TCRdb has only the in-frame clones, and not every one. The sample includes 150,000 to 200,000 clones, just under 95% of them seen just once. Sequenced here: peripheral blood, sampled on day 0 of AZD1222 vaccination. These receptors originate from an adult in good health.

J is TRBJ2-2 and V is TRBV23-1, with 9 bases that match TRBD1. Being an ORF, TRBV23-1 has a function that is uncertain. V trimming: 0 bases; J trimming: 5 bases; junction bases outside the gene matches: 13. This CDR3 spans 19 amino acids. The CDR3 region is CASSQSVGDRDSRTGELFF. The CDR3 DNA follows: TGCGCCAGCAGTCAATCTGTAGGGGACAGGGACTCGAGGACCGGGGAGCTGTTTTTT.

This chain connects TRBV14 to TRBJ2-2; TRBD1 is a possible D gene (6 bases). V dropped 0 bases and J dropped 4 bases, with 15 bases sitting between them. Looked up from germline, CDR1 is SGHDN and CDR2 is FVKESK. This CDR3 spans 17 amino acids. The CDR3 protein is CASSQDHFRGRTGELFF. The CDR3 DNA sequence: TGTGCCAGCAGCCAAGATCATTTCAGGGGACGCACCGGGGAGCTGTTTTTT. The full variable domain, completed using reference TRBV14 and TRBJ2-2, is EAGVTQFPSHSVIEKGQTVTLRCDPISGHDNLYWYRRVMGKEIKFLLHFVKESKQDESGMPNNRFLAERTGGTYSTLKVQPAELEDSGVYFCASSQDHFRGRTGELFFGEGSRLTVL.